This paragraph reports one T cell receptor beta chain. Its cognate antigen is unknown. Method: immunoSEQ multiplex PCR; TCRdb's copy keeps in-frame clones and lacks some. Of several thousand clones listed, over 80% are singletons. The data are from a study of immune evolution from preneoplasia to lung adenocarcinoma. On the study more broadly: HLA loss of heterozygosity: about 7% AIS, around 16% MIA, over 30% ADC, none AAH. Broader study findings: Normal lung had the highest top T cell clone frequencies. Clonality was highest in normal lung, lower in later-stage lesions apparently.

Trimming stripped 0 bases from V and 6 bases from J, with 5 bases between. This CDR3 is built from 12 residues. Germline CDR1 reads MNHEY; CDR2 reads SVGAGI. The receptor's source is an older donor with lung adenocarcinoma. The sequencing input was FFPE lung adenocarcinoma in situ tissue. This sequence joins TRBV6-5 and TRBJ1-2; tentatively, D is TRBD1 (5 bases). CDR3 DNA sequence: TGTGCCAGCAGTTACTCAGGGGATGGCTACACCTTC. Translating gives CASSYSGDGYTF.